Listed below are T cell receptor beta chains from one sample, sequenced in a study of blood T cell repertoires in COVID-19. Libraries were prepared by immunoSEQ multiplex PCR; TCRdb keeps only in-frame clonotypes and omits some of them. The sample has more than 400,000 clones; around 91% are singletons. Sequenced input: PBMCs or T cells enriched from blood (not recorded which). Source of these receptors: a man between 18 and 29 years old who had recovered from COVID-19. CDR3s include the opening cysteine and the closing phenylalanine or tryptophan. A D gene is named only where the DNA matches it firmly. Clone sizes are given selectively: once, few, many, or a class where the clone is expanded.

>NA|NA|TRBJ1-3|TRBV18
CASSRDKSGNTIYF
TGTGCCAGCTCAAGAGACAAATCTGGAAACACCATATATTTT
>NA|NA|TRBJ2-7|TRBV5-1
CASSRNQGYEQYF
TGCGCCAGCAGCCGCAACCAGGGTTACGAGCAGTACTTC
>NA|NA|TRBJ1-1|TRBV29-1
CSVTTYMGSPGTEAFF
TGCAGCGTAACGACTTACATGGGGAGTCCGGGGACTGAAGCTTTCTTT
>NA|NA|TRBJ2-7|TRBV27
CASSLSAKSYEQYF
TGTGCCAGCAGTTTATCGGCCAAGTCCTACGAGCAGTACTTC
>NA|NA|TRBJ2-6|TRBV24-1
CATSRGGSGANVLTF
TGTGCCACCAGTAGAGGGGGCTCTGGGGCCAACGTCCTGACTTTC
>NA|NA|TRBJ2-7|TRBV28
CASTFRGRGISYEQYF
TGTGCCAGCACCTTTAGGGGGAGGGGGATCTCCTACGAGCAGTACTTC
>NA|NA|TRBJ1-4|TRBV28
CASRNMGAGTNEKLFF
TGTGCCAGCAGGAATATGGGGGCAGGAACTAATGAAAAACTGTTTTTT
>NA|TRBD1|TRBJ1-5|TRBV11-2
CASSLSGGSNQPQHF
TGTGCCAGCAGCTTATCAGGGGGAAGCAATCAGCCCCAGCATTTT
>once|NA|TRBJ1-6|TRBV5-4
CASSLEAGRSPLHF
TGTGCCAGCAGCTTGGAGGCAGGGCGTTCACCCCTCCACTTT
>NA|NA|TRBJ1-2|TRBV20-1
CSASSSQGSVYGYTF
TGCAGTGCTAGTAGTTCCCAGGGGTCGGTCTATGGCTACACCTTC
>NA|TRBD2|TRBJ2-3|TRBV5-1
CASSRGTSGRDTQYF
TGCGCCAGCAGCCGAGGGACTAGCGGGAGAGATACGCAGTATTTT
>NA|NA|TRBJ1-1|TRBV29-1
CSVDEGGYNTEAFF
TGCAGCGTTGATGAAGGGGGTTACAACACTGAAGCTTTCTTT
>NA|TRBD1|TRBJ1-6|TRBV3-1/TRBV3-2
CASSQGWGQMNSPLHF
TGTGCCAGCAGCCAGGGTTGGGGACAGATGAATTCACCCCTCCACTTT
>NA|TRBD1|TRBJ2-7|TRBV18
CASSRTGGSYEQYF
TGTGCCAGCTCACGAACAGGGGGATCCTACGAGCAGTACTTC
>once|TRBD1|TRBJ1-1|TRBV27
CASSLSLDRVNTEAFF
TGTGCCAGCAGTTTATCTTTAGACAGGGTGAACACTGAAGCTTTCTTT
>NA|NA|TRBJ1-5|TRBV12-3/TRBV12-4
CASSVTGNQPQHF
TGTGCCAGCAGTGTCACAGGGAATCAGCCCCAGCATTTT
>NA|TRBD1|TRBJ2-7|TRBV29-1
CSGPGQGAYEQYF
TGCAGCGGGCCCGGACAGGGTGCCTACGAGCAGTACTTC
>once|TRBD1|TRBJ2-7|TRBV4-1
CASSPRTGVYEQYF
TGCGCCAGCAGCCCACGGACAGGGGTGTACGAGCAGTACTTC
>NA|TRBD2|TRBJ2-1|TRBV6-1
CASSGKGTSGEGWYEQFF
TGTGCCAGCAGTGGAAAGGGGACTAGCGGGGAAGGTTGGTATGAGCAGTTCTTC
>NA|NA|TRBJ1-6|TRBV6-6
CASSLQGDLSPLHF
TGTGCCAGCAGCCTACAGGGCGATTTATCACCCCTCCACTTT
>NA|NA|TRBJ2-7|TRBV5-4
CASSLEGSAEQYF
TGTGCCAGCAGCTTGGAAGGGAGTGCCGAGCAGTACTTC
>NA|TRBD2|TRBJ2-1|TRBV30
CAWSVLAGGPEQFF
TGTGCCTGGAGTGTCCTAGCGGGAGGACCTGAGCAGTTCTTC
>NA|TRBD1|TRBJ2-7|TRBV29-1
CSVTGQSAYEQYF
TGCAGCGTTACGGGACAGAGTGCCTACGAGCAGTACTTC
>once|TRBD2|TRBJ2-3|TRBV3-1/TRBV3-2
CASSQRGAGGGGDTQYF
TGTGCCAGCAGCCAACGAGGGGCGGGAGGAGGTGGAGATACGCAGTATTTT
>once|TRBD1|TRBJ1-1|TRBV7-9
CASSNRDSSEAFF
TGTGCCAGCAGCAACCGGGACAGCTCTGAAGCTTTCTTT
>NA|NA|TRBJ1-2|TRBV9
CASSVGLTKDYGYTF
TGTGCCAGCAGCGTAGGACTTACCAAAGACTATGGCTACACCTTC
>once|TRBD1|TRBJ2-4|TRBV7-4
CASSLPPRTGANKNIQYF
TGTGCCAGCAGCTTACCCCCCCGGACAGGGGCGAACAAAAACATTCAGTACTTC
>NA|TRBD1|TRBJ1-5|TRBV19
CASRTGDGNQPQHF
TGTGCCAGTAGGACAGGGGATGGCAATCAGCCCCAGCATTTT
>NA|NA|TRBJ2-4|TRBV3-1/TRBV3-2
CASSRGGKNIQYF
TGTGCCAGCAGCAGGGGGGGCAAAAACATTCAGTACTTC
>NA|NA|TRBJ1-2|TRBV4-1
CASSPGQGLLYGYTF
TGCGCCAGCAGCCCAGGCCAGGGACTACTCTATGGCTACACCTTC
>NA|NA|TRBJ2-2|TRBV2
CASMEDSGELFF
TGTGCCAGCATGGAGGATTCCGGGGAGCTGTTTTTT
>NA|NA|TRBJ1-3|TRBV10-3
CANREPSGNTIYF
TGTGCCAACCGGGAGCCCTCTGGAAACACCATATATTTT
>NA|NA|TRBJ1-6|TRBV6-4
CASSEGAGVDSPLHF
TGTGCCAGCAGTGAAGGGGCAGGGGTTGACTCACCCCTCCACTTT
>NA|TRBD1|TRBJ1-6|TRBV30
CAWSRQGAGYSPLHF
TGTGCCTGGAGTAGACAGGGGGCCGGTTATTCACCCCTCCACTTT
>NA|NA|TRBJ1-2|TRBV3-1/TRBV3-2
CASSPQGLPGYTF
TGTGCCAGCAGCCCCCAGGGACTGCCCGGCTACACCTTC
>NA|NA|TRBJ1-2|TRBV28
CASTAVNYGYTF
TGTGCCAGCACGGCGGTGAACTATGGCTACACCTTC
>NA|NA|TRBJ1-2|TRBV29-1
CSVVPVTNYGYTF
TGCAGCGTTGTTCCGGTGACTAACTATGGCTACACCTTC
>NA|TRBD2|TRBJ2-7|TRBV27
CASTDPTSGGAYEQYF
TGTGCCAGCACAGATCCGACTAGCGGGGGGGCGTACGAGCAGTACTTC
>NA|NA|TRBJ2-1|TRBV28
CASNTNTGPLNEQFF
TGTGCCAGCAACACCAATACAGGACCACTCAATGAGCAGTTCTTC
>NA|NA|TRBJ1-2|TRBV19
CASSVPLNYGYTF
TGTGCCAGTAGTGTCCCACTAAACTATGGCTACACCTTC
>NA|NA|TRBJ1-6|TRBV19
CASSIGGIQQFGSPLHF
TGTGCCAGTAGTATAGGAGGGATTCAGCAATTTGGGTCACCCCTCCACTTT
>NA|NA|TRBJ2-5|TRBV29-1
CSVEVGGKGRETQYF
TGCAGCGTTGAAGTGGGGGGAAAGGGGAGAGAGACCCAGTACTTC
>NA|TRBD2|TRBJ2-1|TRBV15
CATSRGQGLAGGPGNNEQFF
TGTGCCACCAGCAGGGGTCAGGGACTAGCGGGAGGGCCCGGAAACAATGAGCAGTTCTTC
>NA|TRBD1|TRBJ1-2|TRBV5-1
CASSSNPGQNYGYTF
TGCGCCAGCAGCTCGAACCCGGGACAGAACTATGGCTACACCTTC
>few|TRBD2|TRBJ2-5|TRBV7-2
CASSLGTSGQETQYF
TGTGCCAGCAGCTTAGGGACTAGCGGGCAAGAGACCCAGTACTTC
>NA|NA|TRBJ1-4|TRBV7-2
CASSLGPGTRSNEKLFF
TGTGCCAGCAGCTTGGGTCCCGGGACACGAAGTAATGAAAAACTGTTTTTT
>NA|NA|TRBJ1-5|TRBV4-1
CASSQDSFPYQPQHF
TGCGCCAGCAGCCAAGATTCTTTCCCGTATCAGCCCCAGCATTTT
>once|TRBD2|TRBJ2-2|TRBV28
CASSLTAGVTGELFF
TGTGCCAGCAGTTTAACAGCGGGAGTGACCGGGGAGCTGTTTTTT
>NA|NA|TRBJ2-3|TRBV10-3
CAISERPGDTDTQYF
TGTGCCATCAGTGAGAGGCCGGGGGATACAGATACGCAGTATTTT
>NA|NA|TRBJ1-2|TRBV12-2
CASRSEPMGYTF
TGTGCAAGTCGCTCGGAGCCAATGGGCTACACCTTC
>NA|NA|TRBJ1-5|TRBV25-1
CASSDPRSGVNQPQHF
TGTGCCAGCAGTGACCCCCGGTCCGGGGTCAATCAGCCCCAGCATTTT
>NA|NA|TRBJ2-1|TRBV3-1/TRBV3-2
CASSRRTGSSYNEQFF
TGTGCCAGCAGCCGGAGAACAGGGAGCTCCTACAATGAGCAGTTCTTC
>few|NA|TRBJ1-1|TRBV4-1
CASSRGEDRTDPFF
TGCGCCAGCAGCCGAGGGGAAGACAGGACCGATCCTTTCTTT
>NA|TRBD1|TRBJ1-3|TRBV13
CASLSRGSGNTIYF
TGTGCCAGTCTCTCCAGGGGGTCTGGAAACACCATATATTTT
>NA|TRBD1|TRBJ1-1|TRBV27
CASSSRQGIMNTEAFF
TGTGCCAGCAGCTCGAGACAGGGCATCATGAACACTGAAGCTTTCTTT
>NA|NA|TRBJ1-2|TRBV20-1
CSASRGHGYTF
TGCAGTGCTAGTCGCGGGCATGGCTACACCTTC
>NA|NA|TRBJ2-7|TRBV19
CASQPQGVGYEQYF
TGTGCCAGCCAACCTCAGGGTGTCGGCTACGAGCAGTACTTC